Below are 24 T cell receptor beta chains sequenced from a single sample in a study of tumor-infiltrating lymphocytes in oesophageal squamous cell carcinoma. In TCRdb, the PCR reads were re-called with MiXCR into one record per CDR3 protein. The repertoire has nearly 20,000 distinct CDR3 sequences, around 41% of them found once; the top ten carry roughly 38%. The sequencing input was esophageal tumor tissue. These receptors all come from a male donor with esophageal squamous cell carcinoma.

This clonotype was observed many times. This chain's CDR3 is CASSYGEDAEAFF. CDR3 DNA: TGTGCCAGCAGTTACGGGGAGGACGCTGAAGCTTTCTTT. This chain uses TRBV6-6 with TRBJ1-1; D uncertain. CDR3 size: 13 residues. CDR1 and CDR2 (germline): MNHNY, SVGAGI (reference sequence). Trimming took off 2 bases at V and 6 bases at J, with 10 bases between the two ends.

In regard to this clonotype: A read error may produce the germline difference seen at one junction end. The rearrangement links TRBV15 to TRBJ2-3; D is perhaps TRBD1 or TRBD2 (5 bases each). The length of the CDR3 is 15 residues. Germline values: CDR1 LNHNV, CDR2 YYDKDF (reference sequence). CDR3 bases: TGTGTCACCAGCAGAGATGGGGACGGGTCAAATACGCAGTATTTT. This encodes CVTSRDGDGSNTQYF.

The table lists this clonotype with many counts. The chain is built from TRBV5-1 and TRBJ2-1, with a weak D call TRBD1 (6 bases). V gave up 3 bases and J gave up 7 bases, with 14 bases separating them. The CDR3 consists of 14 residues. The germline V gene encodes CDR1 SGHRS and CDR2 YFSETQ. DNA for the CDR3: TGCGCCAGCAGCTCTCAGTTTGGACAGAATGAGCAGTTCTTC. It encodes CASSSQFGQNEQFF.

This clonotype was found a few times. The chain employs TRBV4-1 and TRBJ2-5; D might be TRBD1 (6 bases). This CDR3 has 15 amino acids. CDR1 is MGHRA and CDR2 is YSYEKL in the germline V gene. V gave up 0 bases and J gave up 5 bases, with 13 bases separating them. The CDR3, as DNA: TGCGCCAGCAGCCAAGAGGGACATTCCCGGGAGACCCAGTACTTC. Its translation: CASSQEGHSRETQYF.

The chain uses TRBV19 and TRBJ2-1; D unresolved. Trimming stripped 1 base from V and 7 bases from J, with 8 bases between. The V gene's germline CDR1 is LNHDA and CDR2 SQIVND (reference sequence). This CDR3 spans 13 amino acids. In DNA, the CDR3 is TGTGCCAGTAGTATAGCGGGTTTGAATGAGCAGTTCTTC. Translated: CASSIAGLNEQFF.

The V gene is TRBV6-6, the J gene TRBJ2-1, with D maybe TRBD2 (6 bases). The J call may be wrong; the DNA end is better matched by TRBJ2-7. Germline lookup yields CDR1 MNHNY and CDR2 SVGAGI (reference sequence). This CDR3 region has 14 residues. The CDR3 protein is CASSYFGGGYEQYF. Here the CDR3 DNA reads TGTGCCAGCAGTTACTTCGGGGGTGGTTACGAGCAGTACTTC.

This clonotype appeared a few times. The V gene is TRBV7-8, the J gene TRBJ2-1; D not certain. Germline V gene lookup returns CDR1 SGHVS and CDR2 FQNEAQ. The CDR3 covers 13 residues. V shed 3 bases and J shed 5 bases, with 8 bases lying between them. CDR3 sequence: CASSFSQNNEQFF. CDR3 sequence (DNA): TGTGCCAGCAGCTTTTCACAGAACAATGAGCAGTTCTTC.

The sample holds many counts of this clonotype. The CDR3 here is CASSTRLAGTDTQYF. CDR3 nucleotide sequence: TGTGCCAGCAGCACGAGGCTAGCTGGCACAGATACGCAGTATTTT. The chain is built from TRBV6-1 and TRBJ2-3; the D gene is possibly TRBD2 (5 bases). Germline V CDR1 and CDR2: MNHNS, SASEGT. V was pared by 6 bases and J by 1 base, with 14 bases between. The CDR3 loop spans 15 amino acids.

This clonotype was picked up many times. The rearrangement links TRBV5-1 to TRBJ2-3; 7 nucleotides line up with TRBD2. The V gene's germline CDR1 is SGHRS and CDR2 YFSETQ. V was clipped by 5 bases and J by 2 bases; unmatched bases: 17. The CDR3 contains 18 residues. The CDR3 spells CASSSAEPSGFFTDTQYF. In DNA, the CDR3 is TGCGCCAGCAGTTCGGCAGAACCTAGCGGATTTTTCACAGATACGCAGTATTTT.

The chain joins TRBV7-2 to TRBJ2-1; 7 bases align to TRBD2. The CDR3 has 14 amino acids. The J segment lost 4 bases and the V segment lost 7 bases, leaving 7 bases of the junction unmatched. Germline V gene sequence: CDR1 SGHTA, CDR2 FQGNSA. This CDR3 is CASIEGGPYNEQFF. The DNA for the CDR3 is TGTGCCAGCATCGAGGGAGGGCCGTACAATGAGCAGTTCTTC.

The V and J genes are TRBV7-9 and TRBJ2-4; the match to TRBD1 covers 8 bases. TRBJ1-2 matches the DNA end more closely, so the J call is doubtful. The CDR3 spans 16 residues. Germline V lookup: CDR1 SEHNR, CDR2 FQNEAQ (reference sequence). CDR3: CASSLVRQGRLYGYTF. CDR3 coding DNA: TGTGCCAGCAGCTTAGTTCGACAGGGGAGGCTCTATGGCTACACCTTC.

The table lists this clonotype with many counts. The gene calls are TRBV2 and TRBJ2-5; possibly TRBD2 for D (5 bases). Germline assignment: CDR1 SNHLY and CDR2 FYNNEI. This CDR3 spans 14 amino acids. The ends were cut back, 2 bases at V and 4 bases at J, with 11 bases in the middle. CDR3 DNA: TGTGCCAGCAGTGAATCGCGGGTGGCAGAGACCCAGTACTTC. Its translation is CASSESRVAETQYF. Full variable domain (remainder filled in from reference TRBV2 and TRBJ2-5): EPEVTQTPSHQVTQMGQEVILRCVPISNHLYFYWYRQILGQKVEFLVSFYNNEISEKSEIFDDQFSVERPDGSNFTLKIRSTKLEDSAMYFCASSESRVAETQYFGPGTRLLVL.

V usage is TRBV7-2 and J usage is TRBJ2-3; 10 bases map to TRBD2. The V and J ends lost 1 base and 2 bases, in that order; junction bases with no gene match: 6. The CDR3 spans 17 residues. Germline V gene sequence: CDR1 SGHTA, CDR2 FQGNSA. This CDR3 is CASSLVGGLASTDTQYF. The DNA of the CDR3 is TGTGCCAGCAGCTTAGTAGGGGGACTAGCGTCCACAGATACGCAGTATTTT.

This clonotype was picked up a small number of times. This rearrangement joins TRBV12-3 or TRBV12-4 to TRBJ1-2, with D possibly TRBD1 on 6 matching bases. Trimming took 2 bases from V and 4 from J, leaving 17 bases between them. The CDR3 has 16 residues. The DNA for the CDR3 is TGTGCCAGCAGTTTACGGGGGGGGGGGGGCAGCTATGGCTACACCTTC. It is translated as CASSLRGGGGSYGYTF.

The chain employs TRBV2 and TRBJ2-7, with D possibly TRBD2 on 5 matching bases. CDR1 and CDR2 from the germline V gene are SNHLY and FYNNEI. This CDR3 is 13 amino acids long. Trimming removed 9 bases at V and 4 bases at J, with 16 bases between. The CDR3 sequence: CASSRERDYEQYF. CDR3 nucleotide sequence: TGTGCCAGTTCACGGGAAAGGGATTACGAGCAGTACTTC.

At least ten counts were recorded for this clonotype. The genes are TRBV27 and TRBJ1-5; no clear D. Germline CDR1 MNHEY, CDR2 SMNVEV (reference sequence). The V gene lost 6 bases and the J gene lost 4 bases, with 10 bases spanning the gap. This CDR3 is built from 13 residues. The CDR3 nucleotides read TGTGCCAGCAGCCTCCGGGAAAATCAGCCCCAGCATTTT. It specifies CASSLRENQPQHF.

This clonotype was found many times. The chain couples TRBV6-1 to TRBJ2-1, with D possibly matching TRBD1 (5 bases). The CDR3 contains 16 residues. Per the germline V gene, CDR1 is MNHNS and CDR2 is SASEGT. The ends were cut back, 3 bases at V and 0 bases at J, with 12 bases in the middle. CDR3 residues: CASSDIQGRSYNEQFF. Written as DNA, the CDR3 is TGTGCCAGCAGTGATATCCAGGGTCGCTCCTACAATGAGCAGTTCTTC.

The chain uses TRBV11-2 and TRBJ2-2; no clear D. The CDR3 has 11 amino acids. The germline CDR1 and CDR2 sequences are SGHAT and FQNNGV. V shed 5 bases and J shed 8 bases, with 6 bases lying between them. The CDR3 protein is CASSARGELFF. CDR3 DNA: TGTGCCAGCAGCGCTCGAGGGGAGCTGTTTTTT.

V gene TRBV6-4 combines with J gene TRBJ2-5; D gene ambiguous. The V gene's germline CDR1 is MRHNA and CDR2 SNTAGT. CDR3 length: 13 residues. V dropped 3 bases and J dropped 3 bases, with 8 bases sitting between them. The CDR3 sequence is CASSEWAEETQYF. The CDR3 DNA reads as TGTGCCAGCAGTGAGTGGGCAGAAGAGACCCAGTACTTC.

A few counts support this clonotype. The chain links TRBV19 to TRBJ2-1, with no clear D. Trimming removed 1 base at V and 9 bases at J, with 7 bases between. The V gene's germline CDR1 is LNHDA and CDR2 SQIVND (reference sequence). The CDR3 has 12 residues. CDR3 sequence reads: CASSIVGSEQFF. CDR3 DNA: TGTGCCAGTAGTATAGTCGGTAGTGAGCAGTTCTTC.

This CDR3 reads CASSQSGTPAYEQYF. In DNA, the CDR3 is TGTGCCAGCAGCCAAAGCGGGACGCCTGCCTACGAGCAGTACTTC. The chain couples TRBV6-6 to TRBJ2-7; 7 bases are shared with TRBD2. Per germline, CDR1 MNHNY and CDR2 SVGAGI (reference sequence). The CDR3 runs to 15 residues. V gave up 6 bases and J gave up 2 bases; unmatched junction bases: 10.

This clonotype was seen at least ten times. The chain uses TRBV27 and TRBJ1-4; maybe TRBD1 (5 bases). V dropped 2 bases and J dropped 7 bases, with 17 bases sitting between them. The CDR3 loop spans 16 amino acids. From germline, CDR1 is MNHEY and CDR2 SMNVEV (reference sequence). The CDR3 loop reads CASSLRDPGGGEKLFF. Written as DNA, the CDR3 is TGTGCCAGCAGTTTACGGGACCCGGGCGGGGGTGAAAAACTGTTTTTT.

This clonotype appeared a single time. Because the CDR3 is missing its conserved closing phenylalanine or tryptophan, this is likely a read error. Because the CDR3's place on the DNA is in doubt, the DNA is left out and the CDR3 is given as listed by TCRdb. The chain combines TRBV24-1 with TRBJ1-2; TRBD1 is the table's D call and was not checked against the DNA. In germline, CDR1 is KGHDR, CDR2 SFDVKD. The length of the CDR3 is 8 amino acids, counting both ends. The CDR3 protein is CATSEYRA.

This chain connects TRBV7-3 to TRBJ2-7, with a possible D match to TRBD1 (7 bases). From germline, CDR1 is SGHTA and CDR2 FQGTGA. This CDR3 is 12 amino acids long. With 10 bases removed from V and 0 bases from J, the gap between germline ends came to 10 bases. Written as DNA, the CDR3 is TGTGCCACCAGGGGGGTCTCCTACGAGCAGTACTTC. Its translation: CATRGVSYEQYF.